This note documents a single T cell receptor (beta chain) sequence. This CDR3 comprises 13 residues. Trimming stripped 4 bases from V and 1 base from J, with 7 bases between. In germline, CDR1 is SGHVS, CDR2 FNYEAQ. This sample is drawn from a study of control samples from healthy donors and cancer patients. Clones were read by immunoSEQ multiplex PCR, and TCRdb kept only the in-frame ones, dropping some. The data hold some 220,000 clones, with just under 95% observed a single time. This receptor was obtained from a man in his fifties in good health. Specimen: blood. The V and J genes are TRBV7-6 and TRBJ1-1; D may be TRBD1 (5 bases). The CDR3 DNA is TGTGCCAGCAGCTCAGGACAGAACACTGAAGCTTTCTTT. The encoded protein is CASSSGQNTEAFF.